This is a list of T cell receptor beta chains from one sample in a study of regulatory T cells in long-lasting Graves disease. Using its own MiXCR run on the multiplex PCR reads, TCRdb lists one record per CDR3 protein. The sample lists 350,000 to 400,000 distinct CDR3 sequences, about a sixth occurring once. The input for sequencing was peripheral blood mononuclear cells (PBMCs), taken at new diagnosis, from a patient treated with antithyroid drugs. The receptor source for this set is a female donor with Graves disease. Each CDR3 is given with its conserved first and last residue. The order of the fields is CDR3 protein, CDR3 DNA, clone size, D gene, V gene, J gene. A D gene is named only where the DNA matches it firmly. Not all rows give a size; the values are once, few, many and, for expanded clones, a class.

CDR3: CASSPGRGAEQYF
DNA: TGTGCCAGCTCACCAGGTCGCGGGGCCGAGCAGTACTTC
size: NA
D: NA
V: TRBV18
J: TRBJ2-7

CDR3: CASRPQQGGEQYF
DNA: TGTGCCAGCAGACCACAACAGGGCGGGGAGCAGTACTTC
size: many
D: NA
V: TRBV28
J: TRBJ2-7

CDR3: CASSLTAGTNEQFF
DNA: TGTGCCAGCAGTTTGACGGCGGGAACCAATGAGCAGTTCTTC
size: NA
D: NA
V: TRBV28
J: TRBJ2-1

CDR3: CASRLYLGSPDTQYF
DNA: TGCGCCAGCAGGTTGTATTTAGGCTCCCCAGATACGCAGTATTTT
size: NA
D: NA
V: TRBV5-1
J: TRBJ2-3

CDR3: CSALTGGTEAFF
DNA: TGCAGTGCCTTGACAGGAGGCACTGAAGCTTTCTTT
size: many
D: NA
V: TRBV20-1
J: TRBJ1-1

CDR3: CSAPTGYGYTF
DNA: TGCAGTGCTCCTACAGGCTATGGCTACACCTTC
size: many
D: NA
V: TRBV20-1
J: TRBJ1-2

CDR3: CASSLGAGEEFF
DNA: TGTGCCAGCAGTTTGGGAGCGGGAGAGGAGTTCTTC
size: NA
D: TRBD2
V: TRBV27
J: TRBJ2-1

CDR3: CSATRGVNEQFF
DNA: TGCAGTGCAACGCGGGGGGTCAATGAGCAGTTCTTC
size: NA
D: TRBD2
V: TRBV20-1
J: TRBJ2-1

CDR3: CASSDKLAMSYEQYF
DNA: TGTGCCAGCAGTGACAAACTAGCGATGAGCTACGAGCAGTACTTC
size: many
D: TRBD2
V: TRBV2
J: TRBJ2-7

CDR3: CASSQDRDRTYEQYF
DNA: TGCGCCAGCAGCCAAGATCGGGACAGGACCTACGAGCAGTACTTC
size: NA
D: TRBD1
V: TRBV4-1
J: TRBJ2-7

CDR3: CSVRPGVMSYEQYF
DNA: TGCAGCGTTCGGCCGGGAGTCATGTCCTACGAGCAGTACTTC
size: many
D: NA
V: TRBV29-1
J: TRBJ2-7